The rows below give T cell receptor beta chains drawn from one sample of a study of cytomegalovirus exposure and HLA in healthy donors. Generated by immunoSEQ multiplex PCR, the TCRdb table keeps only in-frame clones and is missing some. Of under 200,000 clones in the sample, around 77% were seen once. Sequenced material: PBMCs. The source is a woman under 40 in good health and CMV-seronegative. Each CDR3 is given with its conserved first and last residue. D genes are given only for firm matches. The size entry is marked missing in some rows and otherwise reads once, few, many or a size class.

v_call	j_call	clone_size	d_call	cdr3_nt	cdr3_aa
TRBV6-1	TRBJ2-3	-	-	TGTGCCAGCAGCCTCCTAATAAGCACAGATACGCAGTATTTT	CASSLLISTDTQYF
TRBV19	TRBJ1-4	-	-	TGTGCCAGTCAGGCGGGGGATGCAACTAATGAAAAACTGTTTTTT	CASQAGDATNEKLFF
TRBV19	TRBJ1-4	few	TRBD1	TGTGCCAGTAGTTCACGCGGTGGGACAGATGAAAAACTGTTTTTT	CASSSRGGTDEKLFF
TRBV7-9	TRBJ2-7	once	-	TGTGCCAGCAGCTTGGGAGCTTACGAGCAGTACTTC	CASSLGAYEQYF
TRBV18	TRBJ1-1	-	-	TGTGCCAGCTCACCCTTCTCCGTCGGGGTTGAGACTGAAGCTTTCTTT	CASSPFSVGVETEAFF
TRBV13	TRBJ1-6	once	-	TGTGCCAGCAGCTTCGGGGGGAGGGTTACCTATAATTCACCCCTCCACTTT	CASSFGGRVTYNSPLHF
TRBV10-3	TRBJ2-2	-	-	TGTGCCATCAGTGAGTCGGCGGGAACCGGGGAGCTGTTTTTT	CAISESAGTGELFF
TRBV5-1	TRBJ2-3	-	TRBD2	TGCGCCAGCAGCTTAGGGGCTAGCGGGGAAAGCACAGATACGCAGTATTTT	CASSLGASGESTDTQYF
TRBV6-6	TRBJ1-6	-	TRBD1	TGTGCCAGCATAAGGGGACAGGGGAAGACCCTCCACTTT	CASIRGQGKTLHF
TRBV11-2	TRBJ2-7	-	TRBD1	TGTGCCAGCAGCCTCGGACAGGGCACCTACGAGCAGTACTTC	CASSLGQGTYEQYF
TRBV6-1	TRBJ1-2	many	TRBD1	TGTGCCAGCAGTGAGGTAGCAGGGGGCGCCGATGGCTACACCTTC	CASSEVAGGADGYTF
TRBV6-1	TRBJ2-7	-	TRBD2	TGTGCCAGCAGGGAGGAGCGGGGGTCTTACTACGAGCAGTACTTC	CASREERGSYYEQYF
TRBV9	TRBJ2-2	-	-	TGTGCCAGCAGCGTAGGAGGAGCGAACACCGGGGAGCTGTTTTTT	CASSVGGANTGELFF
TRBV7-8	TRBJ1-1	few	-	TGTGCCAGCAGCTTCTCAGTGGCAGGCACTGAAGCTTTCTTT	CASSFSVAGTEAFF
TRBV18	TRBJ1-1	-	-	TGTGCCAGCTCCCCGGTTGTGATGAACACTGAAGCTTTCTTT	CASSPVVMNTEAFF
TRBV5-4	TRBJ1-6	-	TRBD1	TGTGCCAGCAGCGTGGACAGGGGGACCCTCCACTTT	CASSVDRGTLHF
TRBV19	TRBJ1-5	once	-	TGTGCCAGTAGTATAATAGGACAGCAGTATCAGCCCCAGCATTTT	CASSIIGQQYQPQHF
TRBV21-1	TRBJ2-4	-	-	TGTGCCAGCAGCAAGAAGACTAGCGGGGCCCTAGCCAAAAACATTCAGTACTTC	CASSKKTSGALAKNIQYF
TRBV19	TRBJ2-7	-	TRBD2	TGTGCCAGTAGTCCAGCGGGGGACTCCTACGAGCAGTACTTC	CASSPAGDSYEQYF
TRBV10-3	TRBJ1-1	-	-	TGTGCCATCAGTGTCCGAGAAAACACTGAAGCTTTCTTT	CAISVRENTEAFF
TRBV28	TRBJ2-1	-	-	TGTGCCAGCAGCCTTTCCAGGAATGAGCAGTTCTTC	CASSLSRNEQFF
TRBV5-1	TRBJ2-5	once	TRBD1	TGCGCCAGCAGCCCGGGACAGGGGGAAGAGACCCAGTACTTC	CASSPGQGEETQYF
TRBV5-1	TRBJ1-1	once	-	TGCGCCAGCAGCTCCCCTCAGGAAAAAACTGAAGCTTTCTTT	CASSSPQEKTEAFF
TRBV10-2	TRBJ1-4	-	-	TGCGCCAGCCTAGGTGGAAAACTGTTTTTT	CASLGGKLFF
TRBV2	TRBJ2-5	-	TRBD2	TGTGCCAGCAGTGAGGCTAGCGGAGAAGAGACCCAGTACTTC	CASSEASGEETQYF
TRBV11-3	TRBJ2-2	-	-	TGTGCCAGCAGCCCTCGAAAGGGGACCGGGGAGCTGTTTTTT	CASSPRKGTGELFF
TRBV7-3	TRBJ1-1	-	-	TGTGCCAGCAGGCCTACCGTGAACACTGAAGCTTTCTTT	CASRPTVNTEAFF
TRBV10-3	TRBJ1-1	-	TRBD1	TGTGCCATCAGTCGACAGGGGGAGGTTACTGAAGCTTTCTTT	CAISRQGEVTEAFF
TRBV2	TRBJ1-2	-	-	TGTGCCAGCAGTGAACAGGCAGTCTATGGCTACACCTTC	CASSEQAVYGYTF
TRBV30	TRBJ2-1	-	-	TGTGCCTGGAGTCCAGACAGCTACCTTTACAATGAGCAGTTCTTC	CAWSPDSYLYNEQFF
TRBV7-2	TRBJ1-5	-	-	TGTGCCAGCAGCTTAGGGGCCGCACAGGATCAGCCCCAGCATTTT	CASSLGAAQDQPQHF
TRBV7-2	TRBJ2-1	-	-	TGTGCCAGCAGCTATAAACTCCTGCAGTTCTTC	CASSYKLLQFF
TRBV2	TRBJ2-1	-	TRBD1	TGTGCCAGCACCCCGGGACAGGGTTCCTACAATGAGCAGTTCTTC	CASTPGQGSYNEQFF
TRBV5-1	TRBJ1-1	-	-	TGCGCCAGCAGCGTTACAGGGAGCACTGAAGCTTTCTTT	CASSVTGSTEAFF
TRBV11-3	TRBJ1-1	-	-	TGTGCCAGCAGCTTAAGGGGGTACACTGAAGCTTTCTTT	CASSLRGYTEAFF
TRBV6-1	TRBJ1-1	-	TRBD1	TGTGCCAGCTTGAGGAAAGGGGGCGGGGGGGCTGCTTTCTTT	CASLRKGGGGAAFF
TRBV7-6	TRBJ2-3	few	TRBD2	TGTGCCAGCAGCGCTGGACTAGCGGGGGAGCAGTATTTT	CASSAGLAGEQYF
TRBV14	TRBJ1-6	-	-	TGTGCCAGCAGCCAAGACAGGGGATCATCACCCCTCCACTTT	CASSQDRGSSPLHF
TRBV11-3	TRBJ2-3	-	TRBD2	TGTGCCAGCTCCCCGGGGGGGGATACGCAGTATTTT	CASSPGGDTQYF
TRBV6-1	TRBJ1-5	-	TRBD1	TGTGCCAGCAGTGTGCGTGGACAGGGGGGCAATCAGCCCCAGCATTTT	CASSVRGQGGNQPQHF
TRBV10-3	TRBJ1-2	-	-	TGTGCCATCAGTCAGGGGCGACTTAACTATGGCTACACCTTC	CAISQGRLNYGYTF
TRBV14	TRBJ1-2	-	-	TGTGCCAGCAGCCAAGATAGGGGCGGTAACTATGGCTACACCTTC	CASSQDRGGNYGYTF
TRBV2	TRBJ1-6	-	-	TGTGCCAGCAGTGAACGAGGTCTAAAAAATTCACCCCTCCACTTT	CASSERGLKNSPLHF
TRBV28	TRBJ2-1	-	TRBD2	TGTGCCAGCAGCCCAGCGGGGGCCCCAATCAATGAGCAGTTCTTC	CASSPAGAPINEQFF
TRBV5-4	TRBJ2-7	-	-	TGTGCCAGCAGCGATCGGCAAGGGGAATCCTACGAGCAGTACTTC	CASSDRQGESYEQYF
TRBV6-6	TRBJ1-1	few	-	TGTGCCAGCAGTTACGAGGGCAGGGGCAACACTGAAGCTTTCTTT	CASSYEGRGNTEAFF
TRBV10-3	TRBJ1-1	once	-	TGTGCCATCAGTGGGGACAAAAGGCCGGTTTTAGCTTTCTTT	CAISGDKRPVLAFF
TRBV13	TRBJ2-1	-	-	TGTGCCAGCAGCCAAGCCGAGACTCTTACAAATGAGCAGTTCTTC	CASSQAETLTNEQFF
TRBV5-1	TRBJ2-3	-	TRBD2	TGCGCCAGCAGCGCAGGGACTAGCGGGGGGCTCACAGATACGCAGTATTTT	CASSAGTSGGLTDTQYF
TRBV7-9	TRBJ2-7	once	TRBD2	TGTGCCAGCAGTTCCCGGGGGGGTTTCTTAATCGGGCAGTACTTC	CASSSRGGFLIGQYF